This TCR beta chain originates from a study of patients and donors after allogeneic stem cell transplantation. CDR3 length equals 11 residues. CDR1 is LGHDT, CDR2 YNNKEL, per germline (reference sequence). Trimming cost V 9 bases and J 3 bases, with 5 bases left between them. Each CDR3 protein is one row after TCRdb ran MiXCR on the RT-PCR reads. The sample shows tens of thousands of distinct CDR3 sequences, around 35% of them seen only once. This clonotype is a singleton in its sample. The TCR comes from a human donor who was either an allogeneic HSCT recipient or a stem cell or donor lymphocyte infusion donor (not recorded which). It is not recorded whose cells these are; they may come from a transplant donor. Sequenced sample: blood, either unsorted or a sorted T cell fraction (not recorded which). The chain recombines TRBV3-1 with TRBJ2-2; D gene ambiguous. The CDR3 coding sequence is TGTGCCAGTGAGCACACCGGGGAGCTGTTTTTT. Residues: CASEHTGELFF. Together with reference TRBV3-1 and TRBJ2-2, the CDR3 gives the full variable domain: DTAVSQTPKYLVTQMGNDKSIKCEQNLGHDTMYWYKQDSKKFLKIMFSYNNKELIINETVPNRFSPKSPDKAHLNLHINSLELGDSAVYFCASEHTGELFFGEGSRLTVL.